This T cell receptor beta chain was found in a study of OX40 agonist ivuxolimab in advanced cancers. Study at large: Aged about 20 to 80 with a mean of approximately 60 years, they were 75% to 85% male.

Measured with immunoSEQ multiplex PCR; TCRdb has only the in-frame clones, and not every one. The sample records some 70,000 clones, around 87% being singletons. The V and J ends lost 1 base and 4 bases, in that order; junction bases with no gene match: 7. This CDR3 has 15 amino acids. The germline gives CDR1 SGHRS, CDR2 YFSETQ. Study-wide results and caveats: Relative to CD4+ cells, CD8+ T cells on average had more expanded clones.

Notes on this clone: Its antigen is not known.

The sample here was CD4+ or CD8+ T cells sorted from blood, taken in a trial of the OX40 agonist ivuxolimab. This clonotype was obtained from an adult with an advanced solid tumor such as melanoma, head and neck, liver or kidney cancer. The chain uses TRBV5-1 and TRBJ2-5; TRBD1 matches at 7 bases. The CDR3 is CASSLSGGQGETQYF. The CDR3 nucleotides are TGCGCCAGCAGCTTGTCAGGGGGTCAGGGAGAGACCCAGTACTTC.